This T cell receptor beta chain comes out of a study of tumor-infiltrating lymphocytes in localized non-small cell lung cancer. The overall study: Several tumor histologies, both smoking statuses, and some post-neoadjuvant chemotherapy samples were included. General study findings and limits: IM1 and IM2 tumors showed no difference in T-cell fraction.

TCRdb keeps only in-frame clones here, not all; method: immunoSEQ multiplex PCR. The sample shows more than 2,500 clones, over 65% of them seen only once. The CDR3 spans 13 residues. Germline V lookup: CDR1 SNHLY, CDR2 FYNNEI. With 3 bases clipped from V and 9 bases from J, the junction kept 5 bases outside the gene matches. As concerns this clone: The antigen remains undetermined.

The clonotype comes from a human donor with non-small cell lung cancer. Sequenced input: uninvolved lung tissue not adjacent to the tumor. The rearrangement joins TRBV2 to TRBJ2-1; 7 nucleotides line up with TRBD1. Here the CDR3 DNA reads TGTGCCAGCAGTGATCAGGGGGACGGTGAGCAGTTCTTC. It yields the protein CASSDQGDGEQFF.